Sequencing of this T cell receptor (beta chain) was carried out in a study of blood T cell repertoires in COVID-19 (dated by TCRdb to the early 2020s). With respect to the entire study: Samples from collaborators originated in the United States, Italy and Spain and spanned both the acute and convalescent phases of COVID-19. Sample metadata almost always included a de-identified subject ID, COVID-19 status, age in years and sex. The material from the prospective study consisted of cDNA or gDNA derived from T cells, B-cell-depleted T cells, or PBMCs. A freely available public database, intended as a resource for researchers studying the immune response to SARS-CoV-2, is where the repertoires were released. Subjects who had been exposed to COVID-19, were actively infected with it, or had recovered from it provided the deeply sampled blood TCRbeta repertoires that made up the dataset. Where available, HLA class I and class II types were obtained from metadata supplied by the sample provider rather than from assay-based typing. The samples were drawn from the first 160 participants of the ongoing ImmuneRACE study and from about 1,200 subjects provided by 6 global collaborators.

TCRbeta CDR3 regions were amplified from genomic DNA using the immunoSEQ Assay, a bias-controlled multiplex PCR. The original pipeline was this. Nucleated cell counts per sample were estimated from amplification of reference gene primers within the assay. Sequence reads were collapsed and filtered to measure the absolute abundance of every unique TCRbeta CDR3 rearrangement. For each sample, productive Simpson clonality was calculated as the square root of Simpson's diversity index across productive rearrangements. TCRdb provides this immuneACCESS table in a form limited to in-frame rearrangements. Some clones are lacking; in checked studies, under half of them reflect an unresolved V gene, and why the rest are absent is not known. V and J calls and clone size are those listed in that table; D and trimming were worked out from the DNA. In this sample the table shows approximately 390,000 clones, around 91% of which occur a single time. Approximately 7% of the sample is held by the ten biggest clonotypes.

On the study overall, not on this receptor specifically: The amount of clinical and demographic metadata varied by source and participant and was provided uncurated.

Spanning cysteine to phenylalanine, the CDR3 consists of 14 amino acids. The kept DNA is CDR3 alone, 42 bases in frame from the first base. Compared with germline, V lacks 2 bases and J lacks 6 bases; bases without a gene match: 7. From a lookup of the germline V gene, CDR1 and CDR2 are SQVTM and ANQGSEA. About this clone: Its recognized antigen is unknown. No base-level quality is on record; no much larger clone is a single base apart.

The collaborating institutions used their own protocols to collect whole blood in K2EDTA tubes. Collaborator samples were shipped for TCRbeta analysis as frozen whole blood, isolated PBMCs, or DNA extracted from either sample type. The chain links TRBV29-1 with TRBJ1-2, with 9 bases matching TRBD1. This sequence was found in a man aged 18 to 29 with active or convalescent COVID-19. Sequencing was performed on peripheral blood. The CDR3 here reads CSVEFWGQGDGYTF. The DNA is TGCAGCGTTGAATTCTGGGGACAGGGTGATGGCTACACCTTC.